The 31 T cell receptor beta chains presented below share a single source sample, sequenced in a study of response to subunit inactivated influenza vaccine. TCRdb independently ran MiXCR on the RT-PCR reads; one entry per CDR3 protein. The data contain 650,000 to 800,000 distinct CDR3 sequences, roughly 13% of them singletons. This specimen consisted of PBMCs from blood, obtained 14 to 15 days before vaccination. The source is a man aged 45-65 years who received an inactivated influenza vaccine.

This chain links TRBV7-2 with TRBJ2-7, with 10 bases matching TRBD1. The trim removed 2 bases at V and 6 bases at J, leaving 7 bases unmatched. CDR3 length: 15 residues. Germline V gene sequence: CDR1 SGHTA, CDR2 FQGNSA. The CDR3 reads CASSLTGQGGREQYF. The CDR3 DNA reads as TGTGCCAGCAGCTTAACCGGACAGGGGGGGCGCGAGCAGTACTTC.

The gene calls are TRBV7-8 and TRBJ2-5; 7 bases are a match to TRBD2. This CDR3 region has 13 residues. Germline V lookup: CDR1 SGHVS, CDR2 FQNEAQ. V trimming: 2 bases; J trimming: 7 bases; junction bases outside the gene matches: 4. The CDR3 nucleotides are TGTGCCAGCAGCTTATCTGGGGAGGGGACCCAGTACTTC. Translation: CASSLSGEGTQYF.

The rearrangement links TRBV20-1 to TRBJ2-7; 9 bases agree with TRBD1. The length of the CDR3 is 15 residues. Per the germline V gene, CDR1 is DFQATT and CDR2 is SNEGSKA (reference sequence). The ends lost 0 bases at V and 2 bases at J; junction bases unmatched: 5. The CDR3 sequence is CSARDPDRGPYEQYF. The CDR3 DNA follows: TGCAGTGCTAGAGATCCGGACAGGGGACCCTACGAGCAGTACTTC.

The chain has TRBV7-2 and TRBJ1-1, with a tentative D call TRBD1 (5 bases). The CDR3 spans 12 residues. Trimming pared 3 bases from V and 8 bases from J, leaving 10 bases between. Germline V CDR1 and CDR2: SGHTA, FQGNSA. The CDR3 DNA is TGTGCCAGCAGCTTTAGCAGGGTAGAAGCTTTCTTT. Protein: CASSFSRVEAFF.

V and J are TRBV9 and TRBJ2-6; possibly TRBD1 or TRBD2 for D (5 bases each). V was pared by 2 bases and J by 1 base, with 22 bases between. The CDR3 has 20 residues. Germline V gene data show CDR1 as SGDLS and CDR2 as YYNGEE. The CDR3 nucleotides read TGTGCCAGCAGCGTGGGGGTAGGGGCCCTCACCAAGTCTGGGGCCAACGTCCTGACTTTC. Translation: CASSVGVGALTKSGANVLTF. The full variable domain, completed using reference TRBV9 and TRBJ2-6, is DSGVTQTPKHLITATGQRVTLRCSPRSGDLSVYWYQQSLDQGLQFLIQYYNGEERAKGNILERFSAQQFPDLHSELNLSSLELGDSALYFCASSVGVGALTKSGANVLTFGAGSRLTVL.

This clonotype turned up a few times. In DNA form, the CDR3 reads TGTGCCACCAGTGATTTTGGACTAGCGGGTAAAGCCTACGAGCAGTACTTC. It is translated as CATSDFGLAGKAYEQYF. This chain uses TRBV24-1 with TRBJ2-7; 11 bases align to TRBD2. The junction had 6 bases not matched to a gene; V was cut back by 1 base and J by 2 bases. The length of the CDR3 is 17 residues. CDR1 is KGHDR, CDR2 SFDVKD, per germline.

This clonotype has at least ten counts. The rearrangement joins TRBV5-1 to TRBJ2-1; D is uncertain. Trimming took off 3 bases at V and 10 bases at J, with 8 bases between the two ends. Germline V gene data show CDR1 as SGHRS and CDR2 as YFSETQ. The CDR3 contains 11 residues. CDR3 protein: CASSSWVEQFF. The CDR3 DNA follows: TGCGCCAGCAGCTCCTGGGTCGAGCAGTTCTTC.

Only a few counts were recorded for this clonotype. The chain has TRBV20-1 and TRBJ2-5, with TRBD2 identical over 13 bases. The ends lost 5 bases at V and 1 base at J; junction bases unmatched: 4. The CDR3 has 15 amino acids. Germline CDR1 reads DFQATT; CDR2 reads SNEGSKA (reference sequence). For the CDR3, the DNA is TGCAGTGCTGCCGGGACTAGCGGGACCCAAGAGACCCAGTACTTC. It codes for CSAAGTSGTQETQYF.

This clonotype came up a few times. This rearrangement joins TRBV10-3 to TRBJ2-1; TRBD2 is a possible D gene (5 bases). This CDR3 comprises 15 residues. Looked up from germline, CDR1 is ENHRY and CDR2 is SYGVKD. The germline V and J ends were trimmed by 8 bases and 0 bases, with 14 bases remaining between them. CDR3 residues: CAIRGVGSSYNEQFF. The CDR3 nucleotides read TGTGCCATCCGTGGTGTGGGGAGCTCCTACAATGAGCAGTTCTTC.

Only a few counts were recorded for this clonotype. The genes are TRBV20-1 and TRBJ1-1, with 7 bases fitting TRBD1. The CDR3 length is 16 residues. CDR1 and CDR2 from the germline V gene are DFQATT and SNEGSKA (reference sequence). The CDR3 region has the DNA TGCAGGGCCCCGACAGGGAAGAATACTCCGAACACTGAAGCTTTCTTT. Protein: CRAPTGKNTPNTEAFF.

This sequence joins TRBV30 and TRBJ2-5; tentative D call: TRBD2 (6 bases). The germline gives CDR1 GTSNPN, CDR2 SVGIG (reference sequence). There are 12 residues in the CDR3. V was trimmed by 0 bases and J by 7 bases, leaving 9 bases between them. For the CDR3, the DNA is TGTGCCTGGAGTGTATTGGGAGGGACCCAGTACTTC. It codes for CAWSVLGGTQYF.

The chain is built from TRBV6-1 and TRBJ1-2, with 8 bases that match TRBD1. The CDR3 length is 15 residues. Germline lookup yields CDR1 MNHNS and CDR2 SASEGT. The V gene end was trimmed by 6 bases and the J gene end by 4 bases; junction bases not matched to a gene: 10. This CDR3 is CASSKDREPTYGYTF. The CDR3 DNA is TGTGCCAGCAGCAAGGACAGGGAGCCAACCTATGGCTACACCTTC.

This rearrangement joins TRBV20-1 to TRBJ1-1; no clear D gene. V was clipped by 6 bases and J by 1 base, with 6 bases between them. CDR3 length equals 11 residues. Germline V CDR1 and CDR2: DFQATT, SNEGSKA (reference sequence). CDR3 amino acids: CSAYQNTEAFF. CDR3 coding DNA: TGCAGTGCCTACCAGAACACTGAAGCTTTCTTT.

This chain connects TRBV6-5 to TRBJ2-3; possibly TRBD1 for D (6 bases). Per the germline V gene, CDR1 is MNHEY and CDR2 is SVGAGI. There are 13 residues in the CDR3. Trimming left V 3 bases short and J 4 bases short, with 8 bases between. CDR3 amino acids: CASSYTGPDTQYF. CDR3 DNA sequence: TGTGCCAGCAGTTATACAGGGCCAGATACGCAGTATTTT.

This clonotype was seen at least ten times. J is TRBJ1-2 and V is TRBV29-1; possibly TRBD1 for D (5 bases). Per the germline V gene, CDR1 is SQVTM and CDR2 is ANQGSEA. Trimming removed 4 bases at V and 2 bases at J, with 8 bases between. The CDR3 is made up of 12 amino acids. The CDR3 loop is CSVVGGNYGYTF. The CDR3 DNA follows: TGCAGCGTTGTGGGGGGGAACTATGGCTACACCTTC.

This clonotype appeared a few times. Here the CDR3 reads CASSRSSGATSGELFF. The CDR3 DNA is TGTGCCAGCTCCCGTTCTAGCGGAGCCACGTCCGGGGAGCTGTTTTTT. The genes are TRBV18 and TRBJ2-2; 7 nucleotides match TRBD2. The germline V gene encodes CDR1 KGHSH and CDR2 LQKENI. With 6 bases clipped from V and 6 bases from J, the junction kept 13 bases outside the gene matches. The CDR3 spans 16 residues.

This clonotype showed up just a few times. The rearrangement joins TRBV27 to TRBJ1-5; TRBD1 matches at 8 bases. The CDR3 sequence is 15 residues long. Germline V gene data show CDR1 as MNHEY and CDR2 as SMNVEV (reference sequence). The ends lost 6 bases at V and 4 bases at J; junction bases unmatched: 8. The CDR3 nucleotides read TGTGCCAGCAGCGATATTACAGGGGGTAATCAGCCCCAGCATTTT. Translated, it gives CASSDITGGNQPQHF.

This chain uses TRBV11-2 with TRBJ2-1; maybe TRBD2 (6 bases). Germline V CDR1 and CDR2: SGHAT, FQNNGV. Trimming shortened V by 1 base and J by 0 bases, and 10 bases separated the two germline ends. The CDR3 is made up of 16 amino acids. CDR3 nucleotide sequence: TGTGCCAGCAGCTTAGTGCTAGCGCGCTCCTACAATGAGCAGTTCTTC. Protein sequence: CASSLVLARSYNEQFF.

This clonotype came up a few times. One end of the junction is discordant with germline, which a read error may explain. The chain couples TRBV3-1 to TRBJ2-6, with 8 bases that match TRBD1. The V gene's germline CDR1 is LGHDT and CDR2 YNNKEL (reference sequence). The CDR3 runs to 18 residues. The DNA of the CDR3 is TGTGCCAGCTGCCAGACCGGGACAGGAAATTCTGGGGCCAACGTCCTGACTTTC. Translation: CASCQTGTGNSGANVLTF.

V and J are TRBV6-2 or TRBV6-3 and TRBJ2-7, with TRBD1 as a possible D gene (7 bases). Trimming left V 0 bases short and J 9 bases short, with 15 bases between. The CDR3 runs 14 residues. Germline loops: CDR1 MNHEY, CDR2 SVGEGT. The CDR3 nucleotides read TGTGCCAGCAGTTACTCGGTGACTAGGGGGCGGCAGTACTTC. Amino acids: CASSYSVTRGRQYF.

In this sample, this clonotype turned up many times. The chain couples TRBV29-1 to TRBJ2-7; D is unresolved. V lost 4 bases to trimming and J lost 0 bases, with 10 bases between them. The CDR3 loop spans 13 amino acids. The V gene's germline CDR1 is SQVTM and CDR2 ANQGSEA. CDR3: CSVGGYLSYEQYF. CDR3 coding DNA: TGCAGCGTTGGCGGCTACCTCTCCTACGAGCAGTACTTC.

The genes are TRBV7-2 and TRBJ2-4, with D perhaps TRBD1 (5 bases). Trimming cost V 5 bases and J 5 bases, with 22 bases left between them. Germline CDR1 and CDR2: SGHTA and FQGNSA. CDR3 length: 17 amino acids. CDR3 DNA: TGTGCCAGCAGCCCAACCAGGGCAGGAGTTAGCCAAAACATTCAGTACTTC. Residues: CASSPTRAGVSQNIQYF. The full variable domain, its missing parts supplied by reference TRBV7-2 and TRBJ2-4, is GAGVSQSPSNKVTEKGKDVELRCDPISGHTALYWYRQSLGQGLEFLIYFQGNSAPDKSGLPSDRFSAERTGGSVSTLTIQRTQQEDSAVYLCASSPTRAGVSQNIQYFGAGTRLSVL.

This clonotype has just a few counts. The CDR3 DNA reads TGCAGTGCTAGGTCGCTGGGGGATGGGGCTGAAGCTTTCTTT. Translated, it gives CSARSLGDGAEAFF. V gene TRBV20-1 combines with J gene TRBJ1-1, with D possibly matching TRBD1 (5 bases). Germline loops: CDR1 DFQATT, CDR2 SNEGSKA (reference sequence). Trimming took off 3 bases at V and 6 bases at J, with 17 bases between the two ends. This CDR3 is built from 14 residues.

In its sample, this clonotype was seen a few times. This chain uses TRBV12-3 or TRBV12-4 with TRBJ2-4; 8 bases are a match to TRBD2. The CDR3 length is 15 residues. V was pared by 7 bases and J by 6 bases, with 11 bases of the junction left unmatched. The CDR3 DNA is TGTGCCAGCACGGGGGGGGAGGGCCGTGGAAACATTCAGTACTTC. This encodes CASTGGEGRGNIQYF.

There are a few counts of this clonotype. This sequence joins TRBV4-1 and TRBJ2-7; D might be TRBD1 or TRBD2, each matching 5 bases. Per germline, CDR1 MGHRA and CDR2 YSYEKL. Trimming shortened V by 1 base and J by 0 bases, and 13 bases separated the two germline ends. The CDR3 is 16 residues long. CDR3 region: CASSQGGAVSSYEQYF. For the CDR3, the DNA is TGCGCCAGCAGCCAAGGAGGGGCAGTGAGCTCCTACGAGCAGTACTTC.

This clonotype was counted ten times or more. The chain employs TRBV5-1 and TRBJ2-7; the D gene is possibly TRBD1 (6 bases). Trimming cost V 2 bases and J 4 bases, with 13 bases left between them. Germline V lookup: CDR1 SGHRS, CDR2 YFSETQ. The CDR3 sequence is 14 residues long. The CDR3 region has the DNA TGCGCCAGCAGCTTACAGGGTCCGGCATACGAGCAGTACTTC. Its protein is CASSLQGPAYEQYF.

This clonotype came up many times. The genes are TRBV27 and TRBJ2-3, with D unresolved. Trimming pared 1 base from V and 1 base from J, leaving 12 bases between. The CDR3 is 16 amino acids. Germline CDR1 and CDR2: MNHEY and SMNVEV (reference sequence). DNA for the CDR3: TGTGCCAGCAGTTTATTAAATTCTGCGGGCACAGATACGCAGTATTTT. Its translation: CASSLLNSAGTDTQYF.

The chain links TRBV11-2 to TRBJ2-5; possible D gene TRBD2, 6 bases. The CDR3 has 15 residues. The germline V gene encodes CDR1 SGHAT and CDR2 FQNNGV. Trimming pared 1 base from V and 4 bases from J, leaving 13 bases between. CDR3 sequence: CASSLAGTWGETQYF. The CDR3 bases are TGTGCCAGCAGCTTAGCCGGGACTTGGGGAGAGACCCAGTACTTC.

This chain connects TRBV9 to TRBJ2-1; 7 bases map to TRBD2. Germline trimming cut 3 bases from V and 12 bases from J; bases unmatched to any gene: 0. Germline assignment: CDR1 SGDLS and CDR2 YYNGEE. CDR3 size: 10 residues. Written as DNA, the CDR3 is TGTGCCAGCAGCGGGGGGGGGCAGTTCTTC. This codes for CASSGGGQFF. Supplemented by reference TRBV9 and TRBJ2-1, the full variable domain reads DSGVTQTPKHLITATGQRVTLRCSPRSGDLSVYWYQQSLDQGLQFLIQYYNGEERAKGNILERFSAQQFPDLHSELNLSSLELGDSALYFCASSGGGQFFGPGTRLTVL.

The DNA for the CDR3 is TGTGCCAGCAGTTACAGGGCCATGAACACTGAAGCTTTCTTT. Its protein is CASSYRAMNTEAFF. V usage is TRBV6-5 and J usage is TRBJ1-1, with D uncertain. The V gene lost 2 bases and the J gene lost 0 bases, with 7 bases spanning the gap. The germline V gene encodes CDR1 MNHEY and CDR2 SVGAGI. This CDR3 comprises 14 residues.

This clonotype was counted ten times or more. The DNA of the CDR3 is TGTGCCAGCAGCTTAGAAGCGGGAGGAGGAGGGGAGCAGTACTTC. Protein: CASSLEAGGGGEQYF. The V and J genes are TRBV11-2 and TRBJ2-7; 9 bases are a match to TRBD2. With 0 bases clipped from V and 7 bases from J, the junction kept 7 bases outside the gene matches. The CDR3 length is 15 residues. The germline CDR1 and CDR2 sequences are SGHAT and FQNNGV.